This entry lists 10 T cell receptor beta chains sequenced from one sample in a study of blood T cell repertoires in COVID-19 (TCRdb year 2020). The library was obtained by the immunoSEQ multiplex PCR assay. The clones in this table, taken by TCRdb from immuneACCESS, are in-frame only. Not every clone is retained; where verified, under half of the shortfall comes from an unresolved V gene, and the cause of the rest is unknown. Here the sample has roughly 300,000 clones; roughly 87% occur a single time. The ten top clones hold about 0.93% of the sample. Sequenced material: PBMCs or T cells enriched from blood (not recorded which). The receptors here all came from a woman aged 25-40 years who had recovered from COVID-19.

V gene TRBV7-2 combines with J gene TRBJ2-2; a possible D gene is TRBD1 (5 bases). V was clipped by 5 bases and J by 6 bases, with 16 bases between them. CDR1 is SGHTA, CDR2 FQGNSA, per germline. This CDR3 spans 15 amino acids. The CDR3 here is CASSQWTSKAGELFF. The CDR3 DNA is TGTGCCAGCAGCCAGTGGACAAGCAAGGCCGGGGAGCTGTTTTTT.

The rearrangement joins TRBV3-1 (or the pseudogene TRBV3-2) to TRBJ1-1; 7 positions match TRBD1. Germline V gene lookup returns CDR1 LGHDT and CDR2 YNNKEL (reference sequence). This CDR3 region has 15 residues. V shed 3 bases and J 3 bases; nucleotides not matched to a gene: 7. The CDR3 sequence: CASSHRGGADTEAFF. Here the CDR3 DNA reads TGTGCCAGCAGCCACCGAGGGGGCGCGGACACTGAAGCTTTCTTT.

This clone was picked up a small number of times. The chain employs TRBV10-2 and TRBJ2-1; no clear D. This CDR3 comprises 14 residues. With 9 bases removed from V and 5 bases from J, the gap between germline ends came to 17 bases. Germline loops: CDR1 WSHSY, CDR2 SAAADI. The CDR3 sequence is CARILPRVHNEQFF. For the CDR3, the DNA is TGCGCCAGAATTCTACCTCGAGTCCACAATGAGCAGTTCTTC.

In nucleotides, the CDR3 is TGCGCCAGCAGCCTTTTGGACAGGGGGAACACTGAAGCTTTCTTT. This encodes CASSLLDRGNTEAFF. The V and J genes are TRBV5-1 and TRBJ1-1, with 9 positions matching TRBD1. This CDR3 has 15 residues. Unmatched junction bases numbered 5, after V lost 4 bases and J lost 1 base. Germline CDR1 and CDR2: SGHRS and YFSETQ.

The chain is built from TRBV4-1 and TRBJ2-1; 9 positions match TRBD2. CDR3 size: 16 residues. Germline lookup yields CDR1 MGHRA and CDR2 YSYEKL. The trim removed 4 bases at V and 5 bases at J, leaving 9 bases unmatched. CDR3 sequence (DNA): TGCGCCAGCAGCCCGCGTTTGGCGGGGGGGCACAATGAGCAGTTCTTC. This codes for CASSPRLAGGHNEQFF.

The chain links TRBV7-6 to TRBJ2-1; 7 bases match TRBD2. The junction had 10 bases not matched to a gene; V was cut back by 5 bases and J by 9 bases. There are 14 residues in the CDR3. CDR1 is SGHVS and CDR2 is FNYEAQ in the germline V gene. The CDR3 loop reads CASSAGGPGGEQFF. The CDR3 region has the DNA TGTGCCAGCAGCGCCGGAGGGCCGGGGGGTGAGCAGTTCTTC.

The chain joins TRBV10-3 to TRBJ2-7; 7 nucleotides align to TRBD2. Germline V gives CDR1 ENHRY, CDR2 SYGVKD. V gave up 4 bases and J gave up 5 bases; unmatched junction bases: 11. This CDR3 has 15 residues. The CDR3 region has the DNA TGTGCCATCAGTGGGCTAGGACTAGGATCGGACGAGCAGTACTTC. This encodes CAISGLGLGSDEQYF.

The rearrangement joins TRBV7-6 to TRBJ2-1; TRBD2 aligns across 7 bases. CDR3 length: 15 amino acids. Germline CDR1 and CDR2: SGHVS and FNYEAQ. With 5 bases clipped from V and 8 bases from J, the junction kept 12 bases outside the gene matches. The CDR3 protein is CASSPSGRLRDEQFF. Here the CDR3 DNA reads TGTGCCAGCAGCCCCTCCGGGAGGTTGAGGGATGAGCAGTTCTTC.

This clone has only a few counts. The chain employs TRBV4-3 and TRBJ1-1; 10 nucleotides agree with TRBD1. This CDR3 has 12 residues. V lost 8 bases to trimming and J lost 6 bases; unmatched junction nucleotides: 3. The germline CDR1 and CDR2 sequences are LGHNA and YSLEER. CDR3 sequence: CASGQGDAEAFF. The CDR3 bases are TGCGCCAGCGGACAGGGGGACGCTGAAGCTTTCTTT.

This chain connects TRBV19 to TRBJ2-7; TRBD2 aligns across 8 bases. CDR3 size: 13 residues. V trimming: 5 bases; J trimming: 2 bases; junction bases outside the gene matches: 2. CDR1 and CDR2 (germline): LNHDA, SQIVND (reference sequence). CDR3 nucleotide sequence: TGTGCCAGTAGTCGAGCGGGAGCCTACGAGCAGTACTTC. It codes for CASSRAGAYEQYF. Full variable domain (outside the CDR3, taken from reference TRBV19 and TRBJ2-7): DGGITQSPKYLFRKEGQNVTLSCEQNLNHDAMYWYRQDPGQGLRLIYYSQIVNDFQKGDIAEGYSVSREKKESFPLTVTSAQKNPTAFYLCASSRAGAYEQYFGPGTRLTVT.